This TCR beta chain was sequenced during a study of OX40 agonist ivuxolimab in advanced cancers. The CDR3 runs 15 residues. Per germline, CDR1 SGHDT and CDR2 YYEEEE. V was cut by 3 bases and J by 6 bases, with 19 bases left in between. Using immunoSEQ multiplex PCR, the repertoire was profiled, and TCRdb retains in-frame clones only, with some absent. The sample holds about 150,000 clones, 90% to 95% seen once. The chain links TRBV5-6 to TRBJ2-7, with a tentative D call TRBD2 (6 bases). The sample in question was CD4+ or CD8+ T cells sorted from blood, obtained in a trial of the OX40 agonist ivuxolimab. The TCR was taken from an adult with an advanced solid tumor such as melanoma, head and neck, liver or kidney cancer. The CDR3 sequence: CASSWSGGATIEQYF. CDR3 nucleotide sequence: TGTGCCAGCAGCTGGTCCGGCGGGGCTACGATCGAGCAGTACTTC.